The 11 T cell receptor beta chains reported below all come from one sample, sequenced in a study of cytomegalovirus exposure and HLA in healthy donors. Primers included in the PCR were 60 Vbeta and 13 Jbeta primers. The repertoire was sequenced with immunoSEQ multiplex PCR; TCRdb's copy has only in-frame clones and lacks some. This sample carries over 110,000 clones, roughly 77% of them seen once, and the ten largest clones take around 3%. Sequenced input: PBMCs. The receptor set was obtained from a female donor in good health and CMV-seronegative.

The chain joins TRBV10-1 to TRBJ2-7, with no clear D. The V end lost 6 bases, the J end lost 4 bases, and 13 bases lay between the germline ends. The CDR3 is made up of 13 amino acids. CDR1 is WNHNN and CDR2 is SYGVQD in the germline V gene (reference sequence). The CDR3 is CASRAAQWYEQYF. For the CDR3, the DNA is TGCGCCAGCAGGGCCGCTCAGTGGTACGAGCAGTACTTC.

A single count supports this clone. V usage is TRBV12-5 and J usage is TRBJ2-2; D not resolved. The length of the CDR3 is 16 residues. The germline V and J ends were trimmed by 1 base and 7 bases, with 16 bases remaining between them. Germline CDR1 is LGHNT and CDR2 is FRNRAP. CDR3 amino acids: CASGLAPTQVIGELFF. The CDR3 DNA sequence: TGTGCTAGTGGTTTGGCTCCCACCCAGGTCATCGGGGAGCTGTTTTTT.

A single count supports this clone. The chain combines TRBV18 with TRBJ2-5; possibly TRBD1 for D (5 bases). Trimming took 2 bases from V and 2 from J, leaving 6 bases between them. Germline V gene lookup returns CDR1 KGHSH and CDR2 LQKENI. CDR3 length: 13 amino acids. The CDR3 is CASSPAGQETQYF. CDR3 DNA: TGTGCCAGCTCACCAGCAGGGCAAGAGACCCAGTACTTC. The whole variable domain, filled in from reference TRBV18 and TRBJ2-5, reads NAGVMQNPRHLVRRRGQEARLRCSPMKGHSHVYWYRQLPEEGLKFMVYLQKENIIDESGMPKERFSAEFPKEGPSILRIQQVVRGDSAAYFCASSPAGQETQYFGPGTRLLVL.

The genes are TRBV5-4 and TRBJ1-6; D gene ambiguous. Germline-derived CDR1 and CDR2 are SGHNT and YYREEE (reference sequence). V lost 1 base to trimming and J lost 8 bases, with 10 bases between them. This CDR3 comprises 14 residues. The CDR3 is CASSLSGEYSPLHF. CDR3 nucleotide sequence: TGTGCCAGCAGCTTGTCCGGGGAGTATTCACCCCTCCACTTT.

The rearrangement uses TRBV7-2 and TRBJ2-1, with TRBD2 as a possible D gene (5 bases). The CDR3 consists of 14 residues. From germline, CDR1 is SGHTA and CDR2 FQGNSA. The ends were cut back, 6 bases at V and 9 bases at J, with 18 bases in the middle. CDR3 in amino acids: CASSLSGPGGEQFF. The CDR3 DNA sequence: TGTGCCAGCAGTCTCAGCGGCCCCGGAGGTGAGCAGTTCTTC.

This clone was detected a few times. V is TRBV7-2 and J is TRBJ1-5, with D possibly TRBD1 on 6 matching bases. This CDR3 region has 15 residues. The V gene's germline CDR1 is SGHTA and CDR2 FQGNSA. Between the trimmed V and J ends, which lost 5 bases and 6 bases, there was a span of 17 bases. The CDR3 DNA is TGTGCCAGCAGCCCCAGCACAGGGACCGGTCAGCCCCAGCATTTT. It yields the protein CASSPSTGTGQPQHF.

Concerning this clone itself: An end of the junction differs from the germline gene, which may be a read error. The chain joins TRBV7-8 to TRBJ2-4; TRBD2 agrees at 11 bases. The CDR3 spans 15 residues. Per germline, CDR1 SGHVS and CDR2 FQNEAQ. The CDR3 sequence: CASSVAGGPSNIQYF. The CDR3 DNA sequence: TGTGCCAGCAGCGTAGCGGGGGGGCCGTCGAACATTCAGTACTTC.

This clone has only a few counts. This chain uses TRBV30 with TRBJ2-7; 8 bases match TRBD2. J was trimmed by 5 bases and V by 0 bases; bases with no gene match: 9. Germline CDR1 GTSNPN, CDR2 SVGIG (reference sequence). The CDR3 has 15 residues. This chain's CDR3 is CAWSVKSAGDNEQYF. In DNA form, the CDR3 reads TGTGCCTGGAGTGTAAAATCAGCGGGGGATAACGAGCAGTACTTC.

The chain uses TRBV27 and TRBJ2-2; 10 positions agree with TRBD1. CDR3 length: 16 residues. Trimming removed 7 bases from V and 6 bases from J; junction bases left unmatched: 11. The germline V gene encodes CDR1 MNHEY and CDR2 SMNVEV (reference sequence). The CDR3 nucleotides are TGTGCCAGCAACCGACAGGGGGCTTTAAATCCCGGGGAGCTGTTTTTT. Translation: CASNRQGALNPGELFF.

This clone showed up just once. The CDR3 DNA is TGTGCCAGCAGGCCCGACAGGGAGTACACTGAAGCTTTCTTT. It yields the protein CASRPDREYTEAFF. This chain links TRBV27 with TRBJ1-1; 7 bases are a match to TRBD1. CDR3 length: 14 amino acids. The V gene end was trimmed by 6 bases and the J gene end by 3 bases; junction bases not matched to a gene: 7. Germline assignment: CDR1 MNHEY and CDR2 SMNVEV (reference sequence).

The chain recombines TRBV28 with TRBJ1-5, with a weak D call TRBD1 (5 bases). The germline V gene has CDR1 MDHEN and CDR2 SYDVKM. The CDR3 runs to 14 residues. The ends were cut back, 3 bases at V and 7 bases at J, with 13 bases in the middle. The CDR3 DNA sequence: TGTGCCAGCAGTTTCTCAAGCAGGGAACAGCCCCAGCATTTT. Translating gives CASSFSSREQPQHF.